This T cell receptor (beta chain) was sequenced in a study of blood T cell repertoires in COVID-19. Looking at the study overall: Samples taken during acute and convalescent COVID-19 were collected in the United States, Italy and Spain. PBMCs, B-cell-depleted T cells, or T cells were the source of the cDNA or gDNA that made up the material.

CDR1 is ENHRY, CDR2 SYGVKD, per germline. This CDR3 contains 13 residues. The J segment lost 4 bases and the V segment lost 4 bases, leaving 1 base of the junction unmatched. Repertoires were generated with immunoSEQ multiplex PCR, while TCRdb's copy carries only in-frame clones and drops some. The sample contains around 250,000 clones, around 86% of which appear only once. The sample comprised peripheral blood. The chain uses TRBV10-3 and TRBJ1-5, with 7 bases lining up with TRBD1. The source of this sequence is a woman younger than 45 with active or convalescent COVID-19. In DNA form, the CDR3 reads TGTGCCATCAGTGGGGACAGAAATCAGCCCCAGCATTTT. This encodes CAISGDRNQPQHF.